The 5 T cell receptor beta chains listed next were all sequenced from one sample in a study of shared clonotypes between healthy human individuals. Some clones are missing from TCRdb's copy, which holds only in-frame ones; the method was immunoSEQ multiplex PCR. The table shows roughly 2 million clones, with 95% occurring only once. The specimen was naive CD4+ T cells sorted from blood. Subset reported: CD45RA+ positively selected. The receptor set was obtained from a man between 18 and 35 years old in good health.

The chain uses TRBV10-3 and TRBJ1-6, with a possible D match to TRBD1 (5 bases). Germline-derived CDR1 and CDR2 are ENHRY and SYGVKD. The CDR3 runs 15 residues. The V gene lost 5 bases and the J gene lost 7 bases, with 15 bases spanning the gap. CDR3 sequence reads: CAISSRDVGNSPLHF. DNA of the CDR3: TGTGCCATCAGTTCCCGGGACGTTGGAAATTCACCCCTCCACTTT.

The V call is TRBV6-5, the J call TRBJ1-3; 9 bases align to TRBD1. The CDR3 consists of 16 residues. Germline V gene data show CDR1 as MNHEY and CDR2 as SVGAGI. The V gene end was trimmed by 4 bases and the J gene end by 4 bases; junction bases not matched to a gene: 8. This CDR3 reads CASSFHRGLWGNTIYF. The CDR3 DNA reads TGTGCCAGCAGTTTCCACAGGGGGCTCTGGGGAAACACCATATATTTT.

Details on this clone: A clone one base away is much larger, so this may be a read error. The chain couples TRBV28 to TRBJ1-1; D not certain. This CDR3 contains 13 residues. Germline CDR1 MDHEN, CDR2 SYDVKM. DNA of the CDR3: TGTGCCAGCACCCCCGCTGGGGTCACTGGAGCTTTCTTT. Its protein is CASTPAGVTGAFF.

The rearrangement uses TRBV5-4 and TRBJ2-1, with 8 nucleotides matching TRBD2. This CDR3 comprises 16 residues. Germline CDR1 reads SGHNT; CDR2 reads YYREEE (reference sequence). The V and J ends lost 0 bases and 8 bases, in that order; junction bases with no gene match: 10. The CDR3 loop reads CASSLGGTRSDDEQFF. In nucleotides, the CDR3 is TGTGCCAGCAGCTTGGGAGGGACTAGAAGTGACGATGAGCAGTTCTTC.

The count of this clone is one. This chain connects TRBV18 to TRBJ2-3, with 10 bases lining up with TRBD2. The germline gives CDR1 KGHSH, CDR2 LQKENI. The V segment lost 4 bases and the J segment 1 base; nucleotides outside the gene matches: 5. The length of the CDR3 is 16 residues. The CDR3 nucleotides read TGTGCCAGCTCACAGTGGACTAGCGGAGGCACAGATACGCAGTATTTT. Translation gives CASSQWTSGGTDTQYF. Full variable domain (rest looked up from reference TRBV18 and TRBJ2-3): NAGVMQNPRHLVRRRGQEARLRCSPMKGHSHVYWYRQLPEEGLKFMVYLQKENIIDESGMPKERFSAEFPKEGPSILRIQQVVRGDSAAYFCASSQWTSGGTDTQYFGPGTRLTVL.